These 3 T cell receptor beta chains share one sample of origin, sequenced in a study of STAT5B mutations in CD4+ large granular lymphocyte leukemia. Sequenced by immunoSEQ multiplex PCR; TCRdb stores in-frame clones only, minus some. The top ten clones hold 7.1% of a sample with some 34,000 clones, approximately 82% of them seen once. The sample consisted of CD4+ T cells from blood buffy coats. The receptors here all came from a human donor in good health.

The rearrangement joins TRBV30 to TRBJ1-4; 7 bases agree with TRBD1. V was clipped by 4 bases and J by 6 bases; unmatched bases: 14. The germline V gene has CDR1 GTSNPN and CDR2 SVGIG (reference sequence). The CDR3 has 16 amino acids. The CDR3 is CAWKGGKTGKDEKLFF. The CDR3, as DNA: TGTGCCTGGAAGGGGGGGAAGACAGGGAAAGATGAAAAACTGTTTTTT.

The chain joins TRBV7-8 to TRBJ2-5, with a tentative D call TRBD1 (8 bases). V lost 5 bases, J lost 2 bases, and 18 bases lay in between. This CDR3 spans 16 amino acids. The germline gives CDR1 SGHVS, CDR2 FQNEAQ. Here the CDR3 reads CASSAGAGGSQETQYF. CDR3 bases: TGTGCCAGCAGCGCGGGGGCAGGGGGCTCACAAGAGACCCAGTACTTC.

The V gene is TRBV5-4, the J gene TRBJ2-1, with a possible D match to TRBD2 (5 bases). Germline V gives CDR1 SGHNT, CDR2 YYREEE (reference sequence). The V and J ends lost 4 bases and 8 bases respectively, with 10 bases between them. The CDR3 extends over 12 amino acids. CDR3 bases: TGTGCCAGCAGCCTCTTCGGGGATGAGCAGTTCTTC. Translating gives CASSLFGDEQFF.